This TCR beta chain emerged from a study of T-cell memory formation after mild COVID-19. The CDR3 runs to 15 residues. Looked up from germline, CDR1 is LNHDA and CDR2 is SQIVND (reference sequence). The ends were cut back, 0 bases at V and 7 bases at J, with 15 bases in the middle. This clonotype was detected a few times. Its antigen remains unidentified. Study results and limitations: For contracting clones, CD4+ ones sat mainly in CM and EM, CD8+ in EMRA. Day 15 to 85 contracting clones showed balanced CD4/CD8; later expanders leaned CD4+.

Employing constant-segment primers, 5'RACE generated TCR alpha and TCR beta cDNA libraries bearing sample barcodes and UMIs. A single record per CDR3 protein comes from TCRdb applying MiXCR to the 5' RACE reads. The sample has about 340,000 distinct CDR3 sequences; under 15% are singletons. This receptor was identified in a man between 18 and 29 years old who had mild COVID-19 (a few samples of this study predate the infection). Cell type and time point are not known. The sample was PBMCs or a T cell subset sorted from them (not recorded which). V is TRBV19 and J is TRBJ2-5; maybe TRBD2 (5 bases). CDR3 bases: TGTGCCAGTAGTATAGATGACATCGCCCGGGGGACCCAGTACTTC. This encodes CASSIDDIARGTQYF.